The 18 T cell receptor beta chains given below trace back to one sample, sequenced in a study of blood T cell repertoires in COVID-19. Profiling relied on immunoSEQ multiplex PCR, and the TCRdb table lists in-frame clones only, not all of them. The repertoire has about 190,000 clones, roughly 80% of them found once; the top ten carry approximately 13%. The sample was peripheral blood. Receptors were obtained from a man between 45 and 60 years old who had recovered from COVID-19.

This clone was detected only once. The chain's CDR3 is CASSPNHAYEQYF. The CDR3 DNA reads TGTGCCAGCAGTCCCAATCATGCCTACGAGCAGTACTTC. The chain is built from TRBV12-3 or TRBV12-4 and TRBJ2-7; D remains unclear. V lost 5 bases, J lost 2 bases, and 10 bases lay in between. This CDR3 has 13 residues.

The V call is TRBV9, the J call TRBJ1-3, with 8 nucleotides matching TRBD1. CDR1 and CDR2 (germline): SGDLS, YYNGEE. This CDR3 spans 16 amino acids. V gave up 2 bases and J gave up 0 bases; unmatched junction bases: 4. CDR3 DNA sequence: TGTGCCAGCAGCGTCAGGACAGGGATCTCTGGAAACACCATATATTTT. This translates into CASSVRTGISGNTIYF.

The CDR3 is CASMDSLVQPQHF. In DNA form, the CDR3 reads TGTGCCAGCATGGACAGTTTAGTACAGCCCCAGCATTTT. J is TRBJ1-5 and V is TRBV28; possibly TRBD1 for D (6 bases). The CDR3 is 13 amino acids. Germline-derived CDR1 and CDR2 are MDHEN and SYDVKM. The germline V and J ends were trimmed by 7 bases and 7 bases, with 14 bases remaining between them.

The V and J genes are TRBV19 and TRBJ1-1; 7 bases match TRBD1. The trim removed 10 bases at V and 1 base at J, leaving 6 bases unmatched. Germline V gene lookup returns CDR1 LNHDA and CDR2 SQIVND (reference sequence). The CDR3 has 13 amino acids. The DNA for the CDR3 is TGTGCCACTCGAAGGGACAGGAACACTGAAGCTTTCTTT. It yields the protein CATRRDRNTEAFF.

The rearrangement links TRBV5-5 to TRBJ1-4; tentative D call: TRBD1 (6 bases). V lost 1 base and J lost 8, with 12 bases in between. Germline V gives CDR1 SGHKS, CDR2 YYEKEE (reference sequence). The CDR3 has 14 amino acids. Here the CDR3 reads CASSLSGAEEKLFF. For the CDR3, the DNA is TGTGCCAGCAGCTTGTCAGGGGCCGAAGAAAAACTGTTTTTT.

The rearrangement joins TRBV9 to TRBJ2-5; the match to TRBD1 covers 7 bases. V was pared by 4 bases and J by 2 bases, with 5 bases of the junction left unmatched. CDR3 length: 14 residues. Germline loops: CDR1 SGDLS, CDR2 YYNGEE. CDR3 sequence reads: CASSPGQVQETQYF. The CDR3 DNA is TGTGCCAGCAGCCCTGGACAGGTTCAAGAGACCCAGTACTTC.

This sequence joins TRBV29-1 and TRBJ2-7, with 11 bases identical to TRBD2. Trimming removed 2 bases from V and 3 bases from J; junction bases left unmatched: 6. The germline V gene has CDR1 SQVTM and CDR2 ANQGSEA. There are 15 residues in the CDR3. CDR3 DNA sequence: TGCAGCGTTGAAAGGCTAGCGGGAGGACGCTACGAGCAGTACTTC. This sequence encodes CSVERLAGGRYEQYF.

The chain uses TRBV7-3 and TRBJ1-5, with D unresolved. CDR1 SGHTA and CDR2 FQGTGA come from the germline V gene. V was clipped by 1 base and J by 4 bases, with 5 bases between them. The CDR3 length is 13 residues. CDR3 in DNA: TGTGCCAGCAGCTTAAGCAGAAATCAGCCCCAGCATTTT. As protein: CASSLSRNQPQHF.

The rearrangement joins TRBV7-6 to TRBJ2-7; 10 bases are shared with TRBD2. Germline V lookup: CDR1 SGHVS, CDR2 FNYEAQ. The CDR3 sequence is 16 residues long. V gave up 1 base and J gave up 4 bases; unmatched junction bases: 7. CDR3 sequence reads: CASSLGDLAGGYEQYF. The CDR3 DNA reads as TGTGCCAGCAGCTTAGGTGACTTAGCGGGAGGATACGAGCAGTACTTC.

The genes are TRBV5-4 and TRBJ1-1; 11 positions agree with TRBD1. After removal of 4 bases from V and 11 bases from J, the junction contained 13 bases not matched to a gene. The CDR3 loop spans 15 amino acids. Germline CDR1 SGHNT, CDR2 YYREEE (reference sequence). In DNA form, the CDR3 reads TGTGCCAGCAGCGATAGGACAGGGGGCGCGATTTGGGCTTTCTTT. This translates into CASSDRTGGAIWAFF.

The chain joins TRBV6-5 to TRBJ2-7; the match to TRBD2 covers 14 bases. V shed 6 bases and J 4 bases; nucleotides not matched to a gene: 5. CDR1 is MNHEY and CDR2 is SVGAGI in the germline V gene. This CDR3 spans 15 amino acids. In nucleotides, the CDR3 is TGTGCCAGCAGCGGACTAGCGGGAGGTTCGTACGAGCAGTACTTC. Translating it yields CASSGLAGGSYEQYF.

The V call is TRBV27, the J call TRBJ2-6, with D perhaps matching TRBD1 (7 bases). Trimming took off 5 bases at V and 6 bases at J, with 20 bases between the two ends. The CDR3 consists of 17 residues. Germline CDR1 MNHEY, CDR2 SMNVEV (reference sequence). This CDR3 reads CASSAGQSLGKANVLTF. The CDR3 DNA reads as TGTGCCAGCAGTGCGGGACAGTCACTGGGAAAGGCCAACGTCCTGACTTTC.

The genes are TRBV7-2 and TRBJ2-7; 7 bases line up with TRBD1. The CDR3 spans 14 residues. V was clipped by 5 bases and J by 4 bases; unmatched bases: 8. Germline CDR1 reads SGHTA; CDR2 reads FQGNSA. The CDR3 DNA reads as TGTGCCAGCAGCAAGCCGGGACAGTTATACGAGCAGTACTTC. Its protein product is CASSKPGQLYEQYF.

The chain joins TRBV25-1 to TRBJ1-6; D call uncertain. V gave up 8 bases and J gave up 9 bases, with 8 bases separating them. Germline CDR1 MGHDK, CDR2 SYGVNS. This CDR3 has 11 residues. The CDR3 region is CASGSGSPLHF. For the CDR3, the DNA is TGTGCCAGCGGATCAGGTTCACCCCTCCACTTT.

The gene calls are TRBV5-1 and TRBJ2-3; 9 bases are a match to TRBD2. The CDR3 spans 16 residues. The junction had 10 bases not matched to a gene; V was cut back by 6 bases and J by 2 bases. The germline CDR1 and CDR2 sequences are SGHRS and YFSETQ. In DNA form, the CDR3 reads TGCGCCAGCAAGAGGGGACTAGCCACTTCCACAGATACGCAGTATTTT. This gives the protein CASKRGLATSTDTQYF.

This clone was detected a few times. The J gene is TRBJ2-3, the V gene TRBV7-2, with 8 bases aligning to TRBD2. The junction had 3 bases not matched to a gene; V was cut back by 2 bases and J by 2 bases. There are 15 residues in the CDR3. Germline-derived CDR1 and CDR2 are SGHTA and FQGNSA. CDR3 sequence reads: CASSLRTSPTDTQYF. The CDR3 DNA reads as TGTGCCAGCAGCTTACGGACTAGCCCCACAGATACGCAGTATTTT.

A few counts support this clone. The chain combines TRBV7-9 with TRBJ2-5, with a weak D call TRBD1 (5 bases). Trimming removed 1 base from V and 1 base from J, with 7 bases in between. The germline V gene has CDR1 SEHNR and CDR2 FQNEAQ (reference sequence). The CDR3 is made up of 14 amino acids. The CDR3 protein is CASSLDRIQETQYF. The CDR3 DNA sequence: TGTGCCAGCAGCTTAGACAGGATCCAAGAGACCCAGTACTTC.

The chain recombines TRBV5-1 with TRBJ2-7; D unclear. The V gene lost 4 bases and the J gene lost 1 base, with 9 bases spanning the gap. This CDR3 has 13 residues. CDR1 is SGHRS, CDR2 YFSETQ, per germline. In DNA form, the CDR3 reads TGCGCCAGCAGCCTCCTAGTGTCCTACGAGCAGTACTTC. Amino acid sequence: CASSLLVSYEQYF.